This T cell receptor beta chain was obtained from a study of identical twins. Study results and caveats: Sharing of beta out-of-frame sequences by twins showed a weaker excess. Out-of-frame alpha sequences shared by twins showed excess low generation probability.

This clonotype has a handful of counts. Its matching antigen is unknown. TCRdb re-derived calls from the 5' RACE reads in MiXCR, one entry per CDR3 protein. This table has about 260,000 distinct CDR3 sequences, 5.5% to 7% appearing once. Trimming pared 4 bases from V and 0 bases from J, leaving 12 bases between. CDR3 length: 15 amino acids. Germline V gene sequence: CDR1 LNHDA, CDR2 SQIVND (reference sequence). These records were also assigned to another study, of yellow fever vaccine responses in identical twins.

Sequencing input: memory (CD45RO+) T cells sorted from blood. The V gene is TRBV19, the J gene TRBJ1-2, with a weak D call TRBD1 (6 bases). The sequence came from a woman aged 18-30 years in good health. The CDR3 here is CASSTIQGSNYGYTF. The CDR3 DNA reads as TGTGCCAGTAGTACCATACAGGGTTCTAACTATGGCTACACCTTC.